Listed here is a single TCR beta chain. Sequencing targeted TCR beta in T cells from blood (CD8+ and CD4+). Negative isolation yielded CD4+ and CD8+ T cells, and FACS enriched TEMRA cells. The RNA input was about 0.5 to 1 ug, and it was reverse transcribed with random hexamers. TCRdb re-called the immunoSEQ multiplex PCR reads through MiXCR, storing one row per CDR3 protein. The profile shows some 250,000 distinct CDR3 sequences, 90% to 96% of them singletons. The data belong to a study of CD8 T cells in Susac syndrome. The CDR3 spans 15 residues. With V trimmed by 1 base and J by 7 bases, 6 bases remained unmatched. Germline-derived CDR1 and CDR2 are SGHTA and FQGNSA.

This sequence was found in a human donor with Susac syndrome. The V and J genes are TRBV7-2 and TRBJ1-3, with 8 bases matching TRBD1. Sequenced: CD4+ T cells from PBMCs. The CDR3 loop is CASSLVGRDRNTIYF. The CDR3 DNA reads TGTGCCAGCAGCTTAGTGGGCCGGGACAGGAACACCATATATTTT.